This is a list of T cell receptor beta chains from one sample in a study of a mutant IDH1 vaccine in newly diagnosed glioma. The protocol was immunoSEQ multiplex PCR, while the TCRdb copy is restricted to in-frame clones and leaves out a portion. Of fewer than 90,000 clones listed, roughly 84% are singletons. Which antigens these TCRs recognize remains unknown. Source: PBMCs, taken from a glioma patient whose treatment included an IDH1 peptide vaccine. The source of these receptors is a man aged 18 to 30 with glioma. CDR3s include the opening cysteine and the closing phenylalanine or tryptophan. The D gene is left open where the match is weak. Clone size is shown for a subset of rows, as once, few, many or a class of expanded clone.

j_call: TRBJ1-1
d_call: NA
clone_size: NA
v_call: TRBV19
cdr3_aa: CASSIMLGNTEAFF
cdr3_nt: TGTGCCAGTAGTATAATGCTCGGGAACACTGAAGCTTTCTTT

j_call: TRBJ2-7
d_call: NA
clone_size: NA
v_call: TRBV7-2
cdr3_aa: CASSLARTQLGEQYF
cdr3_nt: TGTGCCAGCAGCTTAGCCCGGACTCAGCTTGGCGAGCAGTACTTC

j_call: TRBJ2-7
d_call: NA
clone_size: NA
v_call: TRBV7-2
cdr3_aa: CASSLRAGPSYEQYF
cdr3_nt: TGTGCCAGCAGCTTAAGGGCAGGGCCCTCCTACGAGCAGTACTTC

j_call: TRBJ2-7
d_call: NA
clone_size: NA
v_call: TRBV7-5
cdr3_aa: CARSWWQVGEYEQYF
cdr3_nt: TGTGCCAGAAGCTGGTGGCAGGTTGGTGAATACGAGCAGTACTTC

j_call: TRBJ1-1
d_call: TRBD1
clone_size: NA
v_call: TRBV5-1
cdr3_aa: CASSLNRGFTEAFF
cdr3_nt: TGCGCCAGCAGCTTGAACAGGGGTTTCACTGAAGCTTTCTTT

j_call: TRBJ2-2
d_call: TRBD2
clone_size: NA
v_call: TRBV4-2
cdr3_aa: CASSQETTVWGGGELFF
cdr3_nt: TGTGCCAGCAGCCAAGAAACCACGGTTTGGGGGGGCGGGGAGCTGTTTTTT

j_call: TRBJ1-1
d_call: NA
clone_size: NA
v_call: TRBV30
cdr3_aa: CAWSRRQAMNTEAFF
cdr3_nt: TGTGCCTGGAGTCGTAGACAGGCGATGAACACTGAAGCTTTCTTT

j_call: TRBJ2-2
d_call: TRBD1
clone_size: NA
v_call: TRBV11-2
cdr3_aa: CASSPPGQGFANTGELFF
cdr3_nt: TGTGCCAGCAGCCCTCCGGGACAGGGGTTCGCGAACACCGGGGAGCTGTTTTTT

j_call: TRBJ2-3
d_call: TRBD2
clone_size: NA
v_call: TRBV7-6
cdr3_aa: CASSPGLAGGTDTQYF
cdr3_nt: TGTGCCAGCAGCCCCGGGCTAGCGGGAGGTACAGATACGCAGTATTTT

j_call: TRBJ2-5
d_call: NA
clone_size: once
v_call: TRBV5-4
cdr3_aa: CASSQPLGQEETQYF
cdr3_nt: TGTGCCAGCAGCCAGCCTTTGGGGCAGGAAGAGACCCAGTACTTC

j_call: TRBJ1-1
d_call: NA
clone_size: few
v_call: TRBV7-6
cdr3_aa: CASSLVTDTEAFF
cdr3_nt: TGTGCCAGCAGCTTAGTTACGGACACTGAAGCTTTCTTT

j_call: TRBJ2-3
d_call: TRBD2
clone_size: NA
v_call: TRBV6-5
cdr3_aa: CASSFFFGGVEDTQYF
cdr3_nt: TGTGCCAGCAGTTTTTTCTTTGGGGGGGTTGAAGATACGCAGTATTTT

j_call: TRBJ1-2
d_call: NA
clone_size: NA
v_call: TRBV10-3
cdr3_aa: CAIRSGGAQDGYTF
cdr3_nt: TGTGCCATCAGGAGCGGGGGGGCGCAGGATGGCTACACCTTC

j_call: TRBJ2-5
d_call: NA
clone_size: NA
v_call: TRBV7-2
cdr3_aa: CASSLVRTDKTQYF
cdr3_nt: TGTGCCAGCAGCTTAGTCCGGACAGATAAGACCCAGTACTTC